Following are 21 T cell receptor beta chains from one sample sequenced in a study of a mutant IDH1 vaccine in newly diagnosed glioma. The table came from immunoSEQ multiplex PCR; TCRdb's copy has only in-frame clones and leaves some out. The data show 35,000 to 55,000 clones, under 90% seen once. No antigens are known for them. Time point defined: week 35, safety follow-up. Doses consisted of 300 ug of mutant IDH1 20-mer peptide each, paired with topical imiquimod. The sample here was PBMCs, taken from a glioma patient whose treatment included an IDH1 peptide vaccine. The receptors derive from a woman between 40 and 50 years old with glioma. Some clones in this sample may be carry-over from other donors' samples.

The chain couples TRBV5-1 to TRBJ1-1, with D hard to call. V was trimmed by 2 bases and J by 7 bases, leaving 6 bases between them. The CDR3 runs 11 residues. Germline V gene lookup returns CDR1 SGHRS and CDR2 YFSETQ. CDR3 protein: CASSFGVEAFF. CDR3 coding DNA: TGCGCCAGCAGCTTCGGGGTTGAAGCTTTCTTT. Looking up the rest from reference TRBV5-1 and TRBJ1-1 gives the full variable domain: KAGVTQTPRYLIKTRGQQVTLSCSPISGHRSVSWYQQTPGQGLQFLFEYFSETQRNKGNFPGRFSGRQFSNSRSEMNVSTLELGDSALYLCASSFGVEAFFGQGTRLTVV.

This chain uses TRBV6-6 with TRBJ1-3, with D tentatively TRBD1 (6 bases). This CDR3 contains 14 residues. Looked up from germline, CDR1 is MNHNY and CDR2 is SVGAGI (reference sequence). V lost 6 bases, J lost 3 bases, and 12 bases lay in between. Written as DNA, the CDR3 is TGTGCCAGCAGCCCCCGAGGGGGTGGAAACACCATATATTTT. Residues: CASSPRGGGNTIYF.

The rearrangement uses TRBV5-4 and TRBJ2-7; D could derive from TRBD1 or TRBD2 (6 bases each). Germline V lookup: CDR1 SGHNT, CDR2 YYREEE (reference sequence). Deletions cut 2 bases from V and 7 bases from J, with 25 bases between. There are 17 residues in the CDR3. The chain's CDR3 is CASSLGGFGTSPEEQYF. The DNA of the CDR3 is TGTGCCAGCAGCTTAGGGGGGTTCGGGACTTCTCCTGAGGAGCAGTACTTC.

The rearrangement uses TRBV28 and TRBJ1-6; possibly TRBD1 for D (6 bases). Looked up from germline, CDR1 is MDHEN and CDR2 is SYDVKM. The length of the CDR3 is 12 residues. Trimming cost V 10 bases and J 7 bases, with 11 bases left between them. CDR3 sequence: CATKGGNSPLHF. The CDR3 DNA follows: TGTGCCACCAAAGGGGGAAATTCACCCCTCCACTTT.

The V call is TRBV4-2, the J call TRBJ1-2, with a possible D match to TRBD1 (5 bases). Germline CDR1 LGHNA, CDR2 YNFKEQ. The V end lost 4 bases, the J end lost 4 bases, and 16 bases lay between the germline ends. The CDR3 consists of 15 residues. The CDR3 reads CASSLQSGTAYGYTF. In nucleotides, the CDR3 is TGTGCCAGCAGCCTTCAGTCCGGGACGGCCTATGGCTACACCTTC.

The V call is TRBV6-4, the J call TRBJ2-3, with 8 positions matching TRBD1. The CDR3 sequence is 13 residues long. V was pared by 6 bases and J by 4 bases, with 3 bases of the junction left unmatched. Germline-derived CDR1 and CDR2 are MRHNA and SNTAGT. The CDR3 spells CASSQQGADTQYF. DNA of the CDR3: TGTGCCAGCAGCCAACAGGGGGCAGATACGCAGTATTTT.

The chain is built from TRBV20-1 and TRBJ2-1, with D unclear. There are 11 residues in the CDR3. Trimming shortened V by 4 bases and J by 10 bases, and 11 bases separated the two germline ends. The V gene's germline CDR1 is DFQATT and CDR2 SNEGSKA (reference sequence). CDR3 nucleotides: TGCAGTGCTATCCCGCCGATGGAGCAGTTCTTC. This translates into CSAIPPMEQFF.

The chain joins TRBV13 to TRBJ2-2; 10 nucleotides line up with TRBD2. J lost 0 bases, V lost 6 bases, and 13 bases had no gene match. Germline CDR1 is PRHDT and CDR2 is FYEKMQ (reference sequence). The CDR3 is 19 amino acids. The CDR3, as DNA: TGTGCCAGCAGTAGGACTAGCGGACTTGGGACATCGAACACCGGGGAGCTGTTTTTT. It is translated as CASSRTSGLGTSNTGELFF.

V usage is TRBV10-3 and J usage is TRBJ1-1; D call uncertain. V dropped 5 bases and J dropped 3 bases, with 16 bases sitting between them. The CDR3 contains 15 residues. Germline V gene data show CDR1 as ENHRY and CDR2 as SYGVKD. The CDR3 spells CAISPTGGGDTEAFF. The CDR3 region has the DNA TGTGCCATCAGTCCGACCGGAGGTGGGGACACTGAAGCTTTCTTT.

The genes are TRBV7-9 and TRBJ2-7; D is unclear. This CDR3 spans 12 amino acids. Germline V gene sequence: CDR1 SEHNR, CDR2 FQNEAQ (reference sequence). The V end lost 2 bases, the J end lost 3 bases, and 5 bases lay between the germline ends. CDR3 nucleotides: TGTGCCAGCAGCTTAACAGTCTACGAGCAGTACTTC. This sequence encodes CASSLTVYEQYF.

The V gene is TRBV28, the J gene TRBJ1-4; D gene uncertain. Trimming pared 6 bases from V and 0 bases from J, leaving 11 bases between. The CDR3 is 15 amino acids. Looked up from germline, CDR1 is MDHEN and CDR2 is SYDVKM. The CDR3 region is CASRTPVATNEKLFF. DNA of the CDR3: TGTGCCAGCAGAACCCCTGTTGCAACTAATGAAAAACTGTTTTTT.

The chain is built from TRBV29-1 and TRBJ2-1; D is tentatively TRBD1 or TRBD2 (5 bases each). Between the trimmed V and J ends, which lost 0 bases and 8 bases, there was a span of 23 bases. This CDR3 comprises 17 residues. Looked up from germline, CDR1 is SQVTM and CDR2 is ANQGSEA. For the CDR3, the DNA is TGCAGCGTTGAAGATCAGGGAACTAGGGGCCTGTTTTATGAGCAGTTCTTC. Its translation is CSVEDQGTRGLFYEQFF.

The rearrangement joins TRBV19 to TRBJ1-4, with 9 bases that match TRBD1. There are 15 residues in the CDR3. Germline loops: CDR1 LNHDA, CDR2 SQIVND (reference sequence). With 1 base clipped from V and 7 bases from J, the junction kept 4 bases outside the gene matches. CDR3 sequence: CASSIGRDRAEKLFF. The CDR3 bases are TGTGCCAGTAGTATAGGCCGGGACAGGGCTGAAAAACTGTTTTTT. Complete variable domain (other parts from reference TRBV19 and TRBJ1-4): DGGITQSPKYLFRKEGQNVTLSCEQNLNHDAMYWYRQDPGQGLRLIYYSQIVNDFQKGDIAEGYSVSREKKESFPLTVTSAQKNPTAFYLCASSIGRDRAEKLFFGSGTQLSVL.

The V gene is TRBV18, the J gene TRBJ2-7, with D maybe TRBD1 (7 bases). The germline gives CDR1 KGHSH, CDR2 LQKENI. This CDR3 contains 18 residues. The V end lost 3 bases, the J end lost 3 bases, and 24 bases lay between the germline ends. The DNA of the CDR3 is TGTGCCAGCTCACCGAGCGGGTTCGTCGGACAGGCATACTACGAGCAGTACTTC. It specifies CASSPSGFVGQAYYEQYF.

V is TRBV11-1 and J is TRBJ2-3; 12 nucleotides agree with TRBD2. The length of the CDR3 is 16 residues. The V gene's germline CDR1 is SGHAT and CDR2 FQDESV (reference sequence). The V gene end was trimmed by 3 bases and the J gene end by 5 bases; junction bases not matched to a gene: 6. Here the CDR3 DNA reads TGTGCCAGCAGCTTTAAACTAGCGGGAGGCCAAGATACGCAGTATTTT. Translating gives CASSFKLAGGQDTQYF.

The CDR3 sequence: CASSLRSGASTDTQYF. The CDR3 DNA reads TGTGCCAGCAGCTTAAGGAGTGGGGCGAGCACAGATACGCAGTATTTT. The chain is built from TRBV11-3 and TRBJ2-3, with a possible D match to TRBD1 (5 bases). The CDR3 totals 16 residues. Trimming removed 2 bases at V and 0 bases at J, with 12 bases between. The germline V gene has CDR1 SGHNT and CDR2 YENEEA. The complete variable domain, with remaining parts taken from reference TRBV11-3 and TRBJ2-3, reads EAGVVQSPRYKIIEKKQPVAFWCNPISGHNTLYWYLQNLGQGPELLIRYENEEAVDDSQLPKDRFSAERLKGVDSTLKIQPAELGDSAVYLCASSLRSGASTDTQYFGPGTRLTVL.

V is TRBV6-1 and J is TRBJ1-5; the D gene is possibly TRBD1 (5 bases). The CDR3 sequence is 16 residues long. Trimming cost V 0 bases and J 2 bases, with 11 bases left between them. CDR1 and CDR2 from the germline V gene are MNHNS and SASEGT. CDR3 nucleotide sequence: TGTGCCAGCAGTGAAGCTGGAGGGGTTGGCAATCAGCCCCAGCATTTT. It is translated as CASSEAGGVGNQPQHF.

This clone was found once. The chain joins TRBV6-5 to TRBJ1-2; 8 bases line up with TRBD1. Germline V gene sequence: CDR1 MNHEY, CDR2 SVGAGI. CDR3 length: 13 amino acids. Trimming at V came to 5 bases and at J to 6 bases, leaving 5 bases not matched to a gene. The CDR3 DNA follows: TGTGCCAGCAGTCGAGGACAGGGAAATGGCTACACCTTC. Encoded protein: CASSRGQGNGYTF.

This clone was found once. DNA of the CDR3: TGTGCCAGCAGTGAATTACGAGGGAAGGGCAATCAGCCCCAGCATTTT. Amino acid sequence: CASSELRGKGNQPQHF. V usage is TRBV6-1 and J usage is TRBJ1-5; D remains ambiguous. Germline V gene lookup returns CDR1 MNHNS and CDR2 SASEGT. With 2 bases removed from V and 2 bases from J, the gap between germline ends came to 13 bases. CDR3 length: 16 residues.

The rearrangement joins TRBV9 to TRBJ2-7, with 7 bases that match TRBD1. This CDR3 spans 15 amino acids. J gave up 5 bases and V 4 bases, and 12 bases lay outside the gene matches. Germline assignment: CDR1 SGDLS and CDR2 YYNGEE. The DNA of the CDR3 is TGTGCCAGCAGCTCAGACCGGGACAGTCCCAACGAGCAGTACTTC. It specifies CASSSDRDSPNEQYF.

V is TRBV4-3 and J is TRBJ2-7; 10 bases map to TRBD2. The ends lost 5 bases at V and 4 bases at J; junction bases unmatched: 14. The CDR3 consists of 17 residues. CDR1 is LGHNA and CDR2 is YSLEER in the germline V gene. CDR3 sequence (DNA): TGCGCCAGCAGCTCAAGCATTCTAGCGGGAGACAAGTACGAGCAGTACTTC. Translation gives CASSSSILAGDKYEQYF.